This TCR beta chain was retrieved from a study of CD8 T cells in ankylosing spondylitis. CDR1 and CDR2 from the germline V gene are LGHDT and YNNKEL (reference sequence). Trimming cost V 3 bases and J 7 bases; bases outside gene matches: 5. The CDR3 is 15 residues long. Making use of molecular barcodes, quantitative 5'-RACE generated TCR beta libraries. TCRdb analysed the 5' RACE reads with MiXCR anew, one entry per CDR3 protein. Here the sample spans 250,000 to 300,000 distinct CDR3 sequences, around 20% being singletons. The specimen sequenced was blood, either unsorted or a sorted T cell fraction (not recorded which). The chain carries TRBV3-1 and TRBJ1-5, with 11 bases lining up with TRBD1. The sequence derives from a male donor with ankylosing spondylitis or in good health (not recorded which). CDR3 in amino acids: CASSHGQGAGQPQHF. The CDR3 coding sequence is TGTGCCAGCAGCCACGGACAGGGGGCCGGGCAGCCCCAGCATTTT.